This T cell receptor (beta chain) is from a study of CD8 T cells in ankylosing spondylitis. The length of the CDR3 is 13 residues. The germline V gene has CDR1 SGHTA and CDR2 FQGNSA. V was cut by 4 bases and J by 0 bases, with 4 bases left in between. TCRdb re-called the 5' RACE reads with MiXCR, one entry per CDR3 protein. Of 250,000 or so distinct CDR3 sequences in the sample, more than 20% are singletons; the top ten hold 0.6% to 0.75%. Material: blood, either unsorted or a sorted T cell fraction (not recorded which). The chain carries TRBV7-2 and TRBJ1-3; D not resolved. This TCR came from a male donor with ankylosing spondylitis or in good health (not recorded which). The CDR3 DNA reads as TGTGCCAGCAGCTCGGCCTCTGGAAACACCATATATTTT. Protein sequence: CASSSASGNTIYF.